Listed below are T cell receptor beta chains from one sample, sequenced in a study of identical twins. TCRdb recomputed calls from the 5' RACE reads with MiXCR, one row per CDR3 protein. The top ten hold roughly 2% of the sample, which has more than 650,000 distinct CDR3 sequences, roughly 6.2% seen once. Sequencing was done on a sample of naive T cells sorted from blood. These TCRs come from a man aged 18 to 29 in good health. The CDR3 runs from the conserved cysteine through the conserved F or W. The D gene is left open where the match is weak. The size of a clone is reported for some rows only, either as once, few or many, or as a class for expanded clones.

abundance	d_gene	v_gene	j_gene	CDR3aa	CDR3nt
many	TRBD2	TRBV6-1	TRBJ2-3	CASGLAGGTQYF	TGTGCCAGCGGACTAGCGGGAGGTACGCAGTATTTT
many	.	TRBV7-9	TRBJ2-2	CASRQTGELFF	TGTGCCAGCAGACAGACCGGGGAGCTGTTTTTT
many	.	TRBV15	TRBJ2-3	CATGPGTDTQYF	TGTGCAACCGGGCCAGGCACAGATACGCAGTATTTT
many	TRBD1	TRBV4-3	TRBJ1-3	CASSQDPRQGADTIYF	TGCGCCAGCAGCCAAGACCCCCGACAGGGGGCGGACACCATATATTTT
many	TRBD1	TRBV9	TRBJ2-7	CASSVTGTDYEQYF	TGTGCCAGCAGCGTAACCGGGACAGACTACGAGCAGTACTTC
many	TRBD1	TRBV5-1	TRBJ2-5	CASSVRDSRQETQYF	TGCGCCAGCAGCGTGAGGGACAGCCGTCAAGAGACCCAGTACTTC
many	TRBD2	TRBV27	TRBJ2-3	CASSFRTSGSSADTQYF	TGTGCCAGCAGTTTTCGGACTAGCGGGAGTTCAGCAGATACGCAGTATTTT
.	.	TRBV4-2	TRBJ1-6	CASSQVSDSPLHF	TGTGCCAGCAGCCAAGTTTCGGATTCACCCCTCCACTTT
.	TRBD1	TRBV7-9	TRBJ1-5	CASSSTGAGLGQPQHF	TGTGCCAGCAGCTCGACAGGGGCGGGTTTGGGTCAGCCCCAGCATTTT
many	.	TRBV5-1	TRBJ1-1	CASSDTNTEAFF	TGCGCCAGCAGCGACACAAACACTGAAGCTTTCTTT
many	.	TRBV30	TRBJ2-1	CAWSEVRGEQFF	TGTGCCTGGAGTGAGGTACGGGGTGAGCAGTTCTTC
many	.	TRBV6-5	TRBJ1-4	CASSYSGSSGEKLFF	TGTGCCAGCAGTTATTCGGGCAGCTCTGGCGAAAAACTGTTTTTT
few	.	TRBV29-1	TRBJ1-1	CSVQGGTEAFF	TGCAGCGTGCAGGGAGGTACTGAAGCTTTCTTT
few	.	TRBV5-1	TRBJ1-1	CASSQSGVNTEAFF	TGCGCCAGCAGCCAGTCGGGGGTGAACACTGAAGCTTTCTTT
many	TRBD2	TRBV28	TRBJ2-1	CASSLSPTLAGEEFF	TGTGCCAGCAGTTTATCCCCCACACTAGCGGGAGAAGAGTTCTTC
many	.	TRBV7-9	TRBJ2-1	CASSGLSGGNEQFF	TGTGCCAGCAGTGGACTAAGTGGGGGGAATGAGCAGTTCTTC
many	.	TRBV15	TRBJ2-3	CATSRLGGSTDTQYF	TGTGCCACCAGCAGATTGGGGGGTAGCACAGATACGCAGTATTTT
many	.	TRBV6-5	TRBJ1-5	CASSYSRGYQPQHF	TGTGCCAGCAGTTACTCCCGGGGGTATCAGCCCCAGCATTTT
many	.	TRBV12-3/TRBV12-4	TRBJ2-2	CASIEATGELFF	TGTGCCAGCATAGAGGCGACCGGGGAGCTGTTTTTT
.	.	TRBV4-3	TRBJ2-3	CARGARDTQYF	TGCGCCCGCGGGGCCCGGGATACGCAGTATTTT
.	.	TRBV10-2	TRBJ2-2	CASHPPGTLNTGELFF	TGCGCCAGTCACCCTCCCGGGACATTGAACACCGGGGAGCTGTTTTTT
few	.	TRBV29-1	TRBJ2-3	CSGNQRLVTDTQYF	TGCAGCGGGAATCAGCGCTTGGTGACAGATACGCAGTATTTT
.	.	TRBV6-2/TRBV6-3	TRBJ2-3	CASSYVTTDTQYF	TGTGCCAGCAGTTACGTGACCACAGATACGCAGTATTTT
many	.	TRBV28	TRBJ2-1	CASKGGGTYNEQFF	TGTGCCAGCAAAGGAGGGGGGACCTACAATGAGCAGTTCTTC
many	.	TRBV12-3/TRBV12-4	TRBJ1-6	CASSLRGSSGGSPLHF	TGTGCCAGCAGTTTACGGGGTTCCTCCGGGGGTTCACCCCTCCACTTT
many	TRBD1	TRBV4-1	TRBJ1-1	CASSQITGGTEAFF	TGCGCCAGCAGCCAGATTACAGGGGGCACTGAAGCTTTCTTT
.	.	TRBV7-9	TRBJ2-1	CASSLAPSLF	TGTGCCAGCAGCTTAGCACCCAGCTTATTC
.	.	TRBV20-1	TRBJ2-1	CSAKGGNEQFF	TGCAGTGCTAAAGGGGGCAATGAGCAGTTCTTC
many	.	TRBV5-1	TRBJ1-2	CASSPRIENYGYTF	TGCGCCAGCAGCCCCCGTATAGAGAACTATGGCTACACCTTC
few	.	TRBV7-8	TRBJ2-1	CASRLRDSRYNEQFF	TGTGCCAGCAGATTACGGGACTCCAGGTACAATGAGCAGTTCTTC
.	.	TRBV29-1	TRBJ1-1	CSVEGVEAFF	TGCAGCGTTGAAGGGGTTGAAGCTTTCTTT
few	.	TRBV28	TRBJ2-5	CASSFNGGQETQYF	TGTGCCAGCAGTTTTAATGGGGGGCAAGAGACCCAGTACTTC
few	TRBD2	TRBV4-3	TRBJ2-3	CASSQTPRTSGKDTQYF	TGCGCCAGCAGCCAGACTCCTCGGACTAGCGGGAAGGATACGCAGTATTTT
.	TRBD1	TRBV11-2	TRBJ2-7	CASSFIRGPREQYF	TGTGCCAGCAGCTTTATCAGGGGGCCGCGCGAGCAGTACTTC
few	TRBD1	TRBV6-1	TRBJ2-2	CASRGGGTGVPGELFF	TGTGCCAGCAGAGGGGGCGGGACAGGGGTCCCCGGGGAGCTGTTTTTT
few	.	TRBV19	TRBJ1-1	CASSISPDLEMTEAFF	TGTGCCAGTAGTATCTCCCCGGACCTTGAGATGACTGAAGCTTTCTTT